The 4 T cell receptor beta chains presented below share a single source sample, sequenced in a study of T cells in Graves' hyperthyroidism and ophthalmopathy. Researchers amplified the TCR beta CDR3 regions from RNA transcripts. TCR CDR3 regions were first amplified by RT-PCR with HTBI primers. One entry per CDR3 protein, called by TCRdb with MiXCR from the multiplex PCR reads. The sample has some 740,000 distinct CDR3 sequences, around 13% seen once; the top ten hold 10%. Sequencing was performed on blood. The source of these receptors is a woman aged 18 to 35 with Graves' hyperthyroidism.

This clonotype has only a few counts. This chain connects TRBV30 to TRBJ1-6; the match to TRBD1 covers 7 bases. Germline CDR1 is GTSNPN and CDR2 is SVGIG (reference sequence). The trim removed 3 bases at V and 9 bases at J, leaving 5 bases unmatched. The CDR3 extends over 13 amino acids. CDR3 sequence reads: CAWSRGFGSPLHF. CDR3 bases: TGTGCCTGGAGCAGGGGGTTCGGTTCACCCCTCCACTTT. Filled out from reference TRBV30 and TRBJ1-6, the complete variable domain reads SQTIHQWPATLVQPVGSPLSLECTVEGTSNPNLYWYRQAAGRGLQLLFYSVGIGQISSEVPQNLSASRPQDRQFILSSKKLLLSDSGFYLCAWSRGFGSPLHFGNGTRLTVT.

This clonotype has at least ten counts. This chain links TRBV10-3 with TRBJ2-7; D is uncertain. Germline lookup yields CDR1 ENHRY and CDR2 SYGVKD. Trimming removed 3 bases at V and 0 bases at J, with 9 bases between. The CDR3 covers 14 residues. CDR3 nucleotide sequence: TGTGCCATCAGTGACAGCTCGAGCTCCTACGAGCAGTACTTC. Amino acids: CAISDSSSSYEQYF.

This clonotype came up many times. The V gene is TRBV6-2 or TRBV6-3, the J gene TRBJ2-3; TRBD2 matches at 12 bases. The trim removed 2 bases at V and 3 bases at J, leaving 6 bases unmatched. Germline CDR1 is MNHEY and CDR2 is SVGEGT. The CDR3 runs to 17 residues. CDR3 protein: CASSYPGTSGLTDTQYF. CDR3 nucleotides: TGTGCCAGCAGTTACCCCGGGACTAGCGGGTTGACAGATACGCAGTATTTT.

The chain employs TRBV4-1 and TRBJ1-1, with 7 bases aligning to TRBD1. CDR1 is MGHRA and CDR2 is YSYEKL in the germline V gene. V lost 6 bases and J lost 5; bases outside the gene matches: 12. The CDR3 extends over 15 amino acids. CDR3 amino acids: CASRNIRQGWTEAFF. CDR3 DNA sequence: TGCGCCAGCAGAAATATCCGACAGGGCTGGACTGAAGCTTTCTTT.